A single sample gave rise to the 3 T cell receptor beta chains below, sequenced in a study of OX40 agonist ivuxolimab in advanced cancers. The table came from immunoSEQ multiplex PCR; TCRdb's copy has only in-frame clones and leaves some out. The data contain about 91,000 clones, approximately 85% of them seen just once; the ten biggest clones take up 0.2% to 0.25%. The source material was CD4+ or CD8+ T cells sorted from blood, sampled in a trial of the OX40 agonist ivuxolimab. The receptors were sampled from an adult with an advanced solid tumor such as melanoma, head and neck, liver or kidney cancer.

V is TRBV9 and J is TRBJ2-1, with D possibly TRBD1 on 5 matching bases. The germline gives CDR1 SGDLS, CDR2 YYNGEE. Trimming pared 4 bases from V and 9 bases from J, leaving 17 bases between. The CDR3 totals 14 residues. CDR3 nucleotides: TGTGCCAGCAGCCCCAGACAGCCCTTTGGTGAGCAGTTCTTC. Protein product: CASSPRQPFGEQFF.

This clone was recorded once. The chain recombines TRBV27 with TRBJ1-2; D remains unclear. The germline V gene encodes CDR1 MNHEY and CDR2 SMNVEV (reference sequence). The germline V and J ends were trimmed by 2 bases and 8 bases, with 12 bases remaining between them. This CDR3 is 13 amino acids long. The CDR3 bases are TGTGCCAGCAGTTTAACATACAAGGGAGGCTACACCTTC. Translated, it gives CASSLTYKGGYTF.

This chain uses TRBV5-1 with TRBJ1-4; 7 nucleotides align to TRBD1. V was clipped by 7 bases and J by 0 bases; unmatched bases: 18. The CDR3 consists of 19 residues. Per the germline V gene, CDR1 is SGHRS and CDR2 is YFSETQ. The chain's CDR3 is CASGYYPTGQISTNEKLFF. For the CDR3, the DNA is TGCGCCAGCGGATATTACCCGACAGGGCAGATTTCAACTAATGAAAAACTGTTTTTT.